This TCR beta chain derives from a study of beta chain features in type 1 diabetes. On the study more broadly: Patients shared similar age, gender and cell yields with healthy donors. Study-level findings and limits: There was a possibility that cDNA sequencing over-represented cells with high TCR expression. Patients with type 1 diabetes showed fewer VDJ junction insertions and more deletions. TCRB CDR3 length was moderately but significantly reduced in all four CD4+ subsets of Type 1 diabetes patients.

Expressed TCRB transcripts were sequenced because the isolated RNA had all been reverse transcribed beforehand. Method: immunoSEQ multiplex PCR; TCRdb's copy keeps in-frame clones and lacks some. The sample lists hundreds of thousands of clones, roughly 15% seen once, with less than 0.02% in the top ten. Germline CDR1 reads SGHNT; CDR2 reads YYREEE (reference sequence). Trimming left V 4 bases short and J 0 bases short, with 12 bases between. The CDR3 is 15 amino acids. In the case of this clone: Its antigen is unknown.

The receptor was isolated from a man aged 18 to 35 with type 1 diabetes. The V gene is TRBV5-4, the J gene TRBJ2-3, with D tentatively TRBD2 (6 bases). Input material: naive CD4+ T cells from blood. CDR3: CASSHPAGSTDTQYF. The DNA for the CDR3 is TGTGCCAGCAGCCACCCGGCGGGGAGCACAGATACGCAGTATTTT.